This TCR beta chain was obtained from a study of blood T cell dynamics during melanoma immunotherapy. Study-wide background: Standard first-line treatment here was pembrolizumab or nivolumab plus ipilimumab in metastatic melanoma.

Germline trimming cut 5 bases from V and 2 bases from J; bases unmatched to any gene: 5. The germline V gene has CDR1 MDHEN and CDR2 SYDVKM. This CDR3 comprises 14 residues. Sample time point: week 3, after first cycle of checkpoint inhibitor. No patient had earlier systemic cancer treatment, concurrent immunosuppressants, or another active cancer. TCRdb's copy holds only in-frame clones and misses some; the assay was immunoSEQ multiplex PCR. Of some 9,800 clones listed, about 85% are singletons. This TCR was recovered from a human donor with melanoma. This sample comprised blood, obtained from a patient treated with checkpoint blockade. V usage is TRBV28 and J usage is TRBJ1-2; 7 bases align to TRBD1. The CDR3 bases are TGTGCCAGCAGTCCCGGGACAGCCAACTATGGCTACACCTTC. This translates into CASSPGTANYGYTF.